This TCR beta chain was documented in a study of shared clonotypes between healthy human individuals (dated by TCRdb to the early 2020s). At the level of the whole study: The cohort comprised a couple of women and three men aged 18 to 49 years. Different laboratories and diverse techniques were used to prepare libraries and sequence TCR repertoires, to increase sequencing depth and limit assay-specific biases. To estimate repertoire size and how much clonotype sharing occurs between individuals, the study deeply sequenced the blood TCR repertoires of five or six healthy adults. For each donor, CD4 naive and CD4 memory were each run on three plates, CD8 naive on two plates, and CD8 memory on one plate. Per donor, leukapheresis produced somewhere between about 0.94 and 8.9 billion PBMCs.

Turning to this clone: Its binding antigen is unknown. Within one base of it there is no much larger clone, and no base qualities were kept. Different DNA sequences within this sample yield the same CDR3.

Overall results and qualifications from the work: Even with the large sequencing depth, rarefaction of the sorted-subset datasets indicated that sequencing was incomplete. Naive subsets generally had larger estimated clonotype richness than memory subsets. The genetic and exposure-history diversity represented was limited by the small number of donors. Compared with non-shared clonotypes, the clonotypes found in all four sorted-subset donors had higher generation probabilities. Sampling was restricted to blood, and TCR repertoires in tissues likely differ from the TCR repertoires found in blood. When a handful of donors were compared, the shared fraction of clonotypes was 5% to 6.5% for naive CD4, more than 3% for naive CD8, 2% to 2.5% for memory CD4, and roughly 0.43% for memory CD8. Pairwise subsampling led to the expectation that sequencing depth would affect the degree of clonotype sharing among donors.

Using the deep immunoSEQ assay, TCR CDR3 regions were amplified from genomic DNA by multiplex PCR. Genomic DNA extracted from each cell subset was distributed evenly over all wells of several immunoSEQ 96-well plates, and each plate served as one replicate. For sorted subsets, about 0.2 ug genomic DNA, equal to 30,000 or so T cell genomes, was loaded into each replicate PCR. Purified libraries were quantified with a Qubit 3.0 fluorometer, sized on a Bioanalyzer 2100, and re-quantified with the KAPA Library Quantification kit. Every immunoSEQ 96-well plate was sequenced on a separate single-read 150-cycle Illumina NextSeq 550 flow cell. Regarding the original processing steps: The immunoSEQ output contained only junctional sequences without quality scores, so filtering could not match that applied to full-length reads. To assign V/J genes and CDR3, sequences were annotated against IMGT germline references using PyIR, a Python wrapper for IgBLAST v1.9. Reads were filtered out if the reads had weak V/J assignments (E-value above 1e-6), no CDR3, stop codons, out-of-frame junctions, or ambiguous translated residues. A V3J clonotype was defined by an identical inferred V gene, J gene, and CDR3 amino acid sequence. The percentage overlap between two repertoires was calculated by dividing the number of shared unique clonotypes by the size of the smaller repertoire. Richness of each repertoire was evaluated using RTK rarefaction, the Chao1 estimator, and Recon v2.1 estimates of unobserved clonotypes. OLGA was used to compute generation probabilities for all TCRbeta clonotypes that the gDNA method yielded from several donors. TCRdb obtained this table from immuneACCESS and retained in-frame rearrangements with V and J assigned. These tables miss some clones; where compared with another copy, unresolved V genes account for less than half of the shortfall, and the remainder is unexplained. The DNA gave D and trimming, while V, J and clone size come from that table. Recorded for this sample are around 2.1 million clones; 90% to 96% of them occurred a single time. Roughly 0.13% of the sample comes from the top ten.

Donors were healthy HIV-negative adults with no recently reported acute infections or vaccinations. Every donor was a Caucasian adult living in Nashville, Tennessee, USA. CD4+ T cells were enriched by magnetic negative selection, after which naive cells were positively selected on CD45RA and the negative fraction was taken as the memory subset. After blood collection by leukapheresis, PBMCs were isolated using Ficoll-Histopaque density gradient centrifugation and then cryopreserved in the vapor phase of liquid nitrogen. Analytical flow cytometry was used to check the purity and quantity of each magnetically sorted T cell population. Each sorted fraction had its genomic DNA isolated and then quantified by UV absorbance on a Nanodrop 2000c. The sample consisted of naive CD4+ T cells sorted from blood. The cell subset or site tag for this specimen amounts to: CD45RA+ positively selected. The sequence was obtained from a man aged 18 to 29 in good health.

In nucleotides, the sequence is TGTGCCAGCAGCCCCGGGACAAAGAACACTGAAGCTTTCTTT. Translated, it reads CASSPGTKNTEAFF. Here the chain combines TRBV28 and TRBJ1-1; TRBD1 might be the D gene, on 6 matching bases. V is pared back by 6 bases and J by 1 base, with 12 bases lying between the germline termini. CDR3 length: 14 amino acids, cysteine to phenylalanine. Here the CDR3 DNA is all that survives: 42 bases in frame from base 1. In the germline V gene, CDR1 corresponds to MDHEN and CDR2 to SYDVKM. The full variable domain, completed from the reference TRBV28 and TRBJ1-1 proteins outside the CDR3, reads DVKVTQSSRYLVKRTGEKVFLECVQDMDHENMFWYRQDPGLGLRLIYFSYDVKMKEKGDIPEGYSVSREKKERFSLILESASTNQTSMYLCASSPGTKNTEAFFGQGTRLTVV.